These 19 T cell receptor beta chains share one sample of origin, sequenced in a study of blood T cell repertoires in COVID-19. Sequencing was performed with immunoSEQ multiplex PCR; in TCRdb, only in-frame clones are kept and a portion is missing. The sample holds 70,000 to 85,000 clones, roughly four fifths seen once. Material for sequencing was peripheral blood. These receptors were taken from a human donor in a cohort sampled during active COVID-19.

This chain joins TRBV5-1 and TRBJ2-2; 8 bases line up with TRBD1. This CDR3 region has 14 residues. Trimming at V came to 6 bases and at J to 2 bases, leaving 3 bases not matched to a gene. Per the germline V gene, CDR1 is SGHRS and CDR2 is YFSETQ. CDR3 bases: TGCGCCAGCACAGGGGGCGTAAACACCGGGGAGCTGTTTTTT. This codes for CASTGGVNTGELFF.

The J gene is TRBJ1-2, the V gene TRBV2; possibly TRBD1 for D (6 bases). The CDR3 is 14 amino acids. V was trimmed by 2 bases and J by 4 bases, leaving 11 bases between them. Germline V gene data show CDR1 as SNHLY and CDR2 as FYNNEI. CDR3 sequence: CASSERQALYGYTF. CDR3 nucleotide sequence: TGTGCCAGCAGTGAACGACAGGCCCTCTATGGCTACACCTTC.

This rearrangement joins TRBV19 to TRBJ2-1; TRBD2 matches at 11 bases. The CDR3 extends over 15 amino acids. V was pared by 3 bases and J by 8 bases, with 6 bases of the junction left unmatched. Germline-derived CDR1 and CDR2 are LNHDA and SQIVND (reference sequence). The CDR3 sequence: CASSMGSGGVYEQFF. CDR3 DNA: TGTGCCAGTAGTATGGGTAGCGGGGGGGTATATGAGCAGTTCTTC.

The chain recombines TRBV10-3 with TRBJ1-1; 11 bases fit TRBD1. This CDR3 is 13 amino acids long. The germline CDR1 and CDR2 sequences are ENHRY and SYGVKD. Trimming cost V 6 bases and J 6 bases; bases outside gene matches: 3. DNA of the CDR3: TGTGCCATCAGACGGGACAGGGGGTCTGAAGCTTTCTTT. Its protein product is CAIRRDRGSEAFF.

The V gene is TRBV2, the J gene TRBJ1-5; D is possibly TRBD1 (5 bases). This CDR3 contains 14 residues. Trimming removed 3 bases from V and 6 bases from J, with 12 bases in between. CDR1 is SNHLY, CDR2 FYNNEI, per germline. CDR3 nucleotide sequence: TGTGCCAGCAGTGACTCGGGGGGAAGTCAGCCCCAGCATTTT. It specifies CASSDSGGSQPQHF.

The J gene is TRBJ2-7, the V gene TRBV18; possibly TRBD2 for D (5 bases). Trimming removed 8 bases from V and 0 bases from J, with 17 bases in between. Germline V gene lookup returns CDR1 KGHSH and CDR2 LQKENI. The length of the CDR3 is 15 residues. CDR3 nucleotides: TGTGCCAGCGCTTCCTCTGACGGGGTCTCCTACGAGCAGTACTTC. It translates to CASASSDGVSYEQYF.

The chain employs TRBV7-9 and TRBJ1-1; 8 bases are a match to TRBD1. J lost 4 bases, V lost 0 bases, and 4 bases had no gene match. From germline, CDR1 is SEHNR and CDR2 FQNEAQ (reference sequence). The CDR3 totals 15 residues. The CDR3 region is CASSLATGVGTEAFF. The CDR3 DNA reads TGTGCCAGCAGCTTAGCGACAGGGGTGGGCACTGAAGCTTTCTTT.

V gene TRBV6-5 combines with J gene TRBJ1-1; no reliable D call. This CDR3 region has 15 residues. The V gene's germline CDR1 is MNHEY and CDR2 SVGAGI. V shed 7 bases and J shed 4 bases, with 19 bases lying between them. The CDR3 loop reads CASTLQPSVGTEAFF. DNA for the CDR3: TGTGCCAGCACCTTACAGCCCTCGGTGGGCACTGAAGCTTTCTTT.

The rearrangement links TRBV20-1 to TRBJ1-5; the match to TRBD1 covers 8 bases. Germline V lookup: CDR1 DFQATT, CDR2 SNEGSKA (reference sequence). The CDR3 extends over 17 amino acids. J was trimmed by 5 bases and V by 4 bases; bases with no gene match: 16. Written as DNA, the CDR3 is TGCAGTGCTACTGAAAACAGGGGGGGCTTGTTAGATCAGCCCCAGCATTTT. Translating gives CSATENRGGLLDQPQHF.

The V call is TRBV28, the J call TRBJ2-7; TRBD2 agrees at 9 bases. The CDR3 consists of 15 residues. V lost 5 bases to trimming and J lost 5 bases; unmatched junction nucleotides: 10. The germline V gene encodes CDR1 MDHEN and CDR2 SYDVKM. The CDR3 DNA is TGTGCCAGCAGTACCATCGCGGGGGGGCCTAACGAGCAGTACTTC. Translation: CASSTIAGGPNEQYF.

CDR3 bases: TGTGCCACCAGTGATTTGGGGGGGACAGGGGGATATACGCAGTATTTT. Its protein product is CATSDLGGTGGYTQYF. This sequence joins TRBV24-1 and TRBJ2-3; 11 positions agree with TRBD1. The CDR3 extends over 16 amino acids. Germline V gene data show CDR1 as KGHDR and CDR2 as SFDVKD. J lost 7 bases, V lost 0 bases, and 5 bases had no gene match.

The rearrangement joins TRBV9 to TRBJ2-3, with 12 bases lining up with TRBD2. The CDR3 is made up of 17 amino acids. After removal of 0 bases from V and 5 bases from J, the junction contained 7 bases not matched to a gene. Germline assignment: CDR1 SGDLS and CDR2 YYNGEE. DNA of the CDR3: TGTGCCAGCAGCGTAGTCCCTAGCGGGGGGGTTGTAGATACGCAGTATTTT. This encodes CASSVVPSGGVVDTQYF.

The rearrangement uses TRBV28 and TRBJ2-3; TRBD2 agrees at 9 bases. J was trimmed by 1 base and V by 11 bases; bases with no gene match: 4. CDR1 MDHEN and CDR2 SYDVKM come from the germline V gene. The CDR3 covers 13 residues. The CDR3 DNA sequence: TGTGCCGGACAGCGGGGGGGCACAGATACGCAGTATTTT. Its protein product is CAGQRGGTDTQYF.

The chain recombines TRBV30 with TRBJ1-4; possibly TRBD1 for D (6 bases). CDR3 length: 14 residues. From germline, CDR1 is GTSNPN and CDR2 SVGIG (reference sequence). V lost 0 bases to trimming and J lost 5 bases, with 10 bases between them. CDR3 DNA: TGTGCCTGGAGTGTAGATCAGGGGAATGAAAAACTGTTTTTT. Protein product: CAWSVDQGNEKLFF.

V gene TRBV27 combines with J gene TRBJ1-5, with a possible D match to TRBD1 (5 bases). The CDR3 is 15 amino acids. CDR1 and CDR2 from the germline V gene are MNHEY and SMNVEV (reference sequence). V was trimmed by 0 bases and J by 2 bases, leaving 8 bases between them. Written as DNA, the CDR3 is TGTGCCAGCAGTTTATCGGGGGGTGGCAATCAGCCCCAGCATTTT. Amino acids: CASSLSGGGNQPQHF.

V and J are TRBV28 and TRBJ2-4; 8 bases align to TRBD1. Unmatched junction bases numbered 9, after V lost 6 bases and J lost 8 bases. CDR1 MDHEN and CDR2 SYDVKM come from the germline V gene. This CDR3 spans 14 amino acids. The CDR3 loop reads CASSGTGLVDIQYF. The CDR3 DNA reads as TGTGCCAGCAGCGGGACAGGATTGGTGGACATTCAGTACTTC.

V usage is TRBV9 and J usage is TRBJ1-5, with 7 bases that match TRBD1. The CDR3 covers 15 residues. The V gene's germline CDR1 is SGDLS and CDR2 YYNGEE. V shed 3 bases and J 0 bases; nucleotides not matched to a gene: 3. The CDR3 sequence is CASSATGDSNQPQHF. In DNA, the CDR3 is TGTGCCAGCAGCGCCACAGGGGATAGCAATCAGCCCCAGCATTTT.

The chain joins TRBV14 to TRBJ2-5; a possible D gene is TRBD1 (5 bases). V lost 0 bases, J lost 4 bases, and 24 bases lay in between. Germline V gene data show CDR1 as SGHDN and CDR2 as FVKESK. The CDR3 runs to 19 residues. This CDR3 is CASSQDWSGWNVTAETQYF. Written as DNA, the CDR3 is TGTGCCAGCAGCCAAGATTGGTCAGGGTGGAACGTAACCGCAGAGACCCAGTACTTC.

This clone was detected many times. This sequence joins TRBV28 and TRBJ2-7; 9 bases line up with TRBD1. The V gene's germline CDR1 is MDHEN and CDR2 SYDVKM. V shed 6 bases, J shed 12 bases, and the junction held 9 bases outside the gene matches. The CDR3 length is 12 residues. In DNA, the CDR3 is TGTGCCAGCAGGCCAAGACAGGGGGGGCTGTACTTC. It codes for CASRPRQGGLYF.